The 5 T cell receptor beta chains listed next were all sequenced from one sample in a study of blood T cell repertoires in COVID-19. The repertoire was sequenced with immunoSEQ multiplex PCR; TCRdb's copy has only in-frame clones and lacks some. The sample lists approximately 190,000 clones; roughly 84% were seen once. The sequencing sample was made of PBMCs or T cells enriched from blood (not recorded which). The receptors come from a woman in her 30s who had been exposed to COVID-19.

The chain couples TRBV7-9 to TRBJ1-2; 10 bases align to TRBD1. Trimming at V came to 6 bases and at J to 9 bases, leaving 10 bases not matched to a gene. CDR3 length equals 14 residues. Germline V gene data show CDR1 as SEHNR and CDR2 as FQNEAQ (reference sequence). CDR3 sequence: CASSLPGQGLRYTF. The CDR3 DNA reads TGTGCCAGCAGTTTACCGGGACAGGGGTTACGCTACACCTTC.

This clone was found once. The V gene is TRBV7-2, the J gene TRBJ1-5, with a possible D match to TRBD1 (6 bases). Germline loops: CDR1 SGHTA, CDR2 FQGNSA. V gave up 5 bases and J gave up 6 bases, with 14 bases separating them. This CDR3 is built from 14 residues. The CDR3 loop reads CASSPGDQGQPQHF. The DNA of the CDR3 is TGTGCCAGCAGCCCAGGGGATCAGGGTCAGCCCCAGCATTTT.

This chain connects TRBV6-5 to TRBJ1-1; 8 bases map to TRBD1. Losses at the gene ends were 7 bases for V and 4 bases for J; bases not matched to a gene: 11. This CDR3 is built from 15 residues. In germline, CDR1 is MNHEY, CDR2 SVGAGI. The CDR3 coding sequence is TGTGCCAGCATGGGGCAGGGGGCGCTGGGCACTGAAGCTTTCTTT. Encoded protein: CASMGQGALGTEAFF.

The chain combines TRBV10-2 with TRBJ2-3, with D possibly being TRBD2 (5 bases). Germline loops: CDR1 WSHSY, CDR2 SAAADI. V lost 5 bases to trimming and J lost 0 bases, with 9 bases between them. The CDR3 loop spans 14 amino acids. The CDR3 bases are TGCGCCAGCAGTCTAAGCGGCAGCACAGATACGCAGTATTTT. It encodes CASSLSGSTDTQYF.

Only a few counts were recorded for this clone. The rearrangement links TRBV27 to TRBJ1-2, with TRBD1 identical over 8 bases. The CDR3 is 16 amino acids. Germline CDR1 reads MNHEY; CDR2 reads SMNVEV (reference sequence). The J segment lost 6 bases and the V segment lost 0 bases, leaving 9 bases of the junction unmatched. CDR3 amino acids: CASSLSPTGGLDGYTF. The CDR3 coding sequence is TGTGCCAGCAGTTTATCCCCCACAGGGGGTCTAGATGGCTACACCTTC.